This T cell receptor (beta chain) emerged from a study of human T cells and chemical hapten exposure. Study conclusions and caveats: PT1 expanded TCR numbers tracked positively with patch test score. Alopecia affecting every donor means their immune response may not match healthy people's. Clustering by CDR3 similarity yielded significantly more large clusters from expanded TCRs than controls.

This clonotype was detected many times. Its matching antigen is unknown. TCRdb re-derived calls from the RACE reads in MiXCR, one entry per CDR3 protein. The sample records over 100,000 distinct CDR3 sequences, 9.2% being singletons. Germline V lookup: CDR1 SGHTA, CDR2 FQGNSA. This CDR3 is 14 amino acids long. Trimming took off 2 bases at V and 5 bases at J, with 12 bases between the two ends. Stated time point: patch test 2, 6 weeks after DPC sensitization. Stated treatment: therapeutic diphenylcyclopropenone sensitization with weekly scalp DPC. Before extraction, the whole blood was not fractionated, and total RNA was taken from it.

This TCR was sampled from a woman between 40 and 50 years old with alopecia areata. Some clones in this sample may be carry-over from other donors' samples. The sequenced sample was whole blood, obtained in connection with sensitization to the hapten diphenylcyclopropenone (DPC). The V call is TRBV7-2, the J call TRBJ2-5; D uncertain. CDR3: CASSLYGGTETQYF. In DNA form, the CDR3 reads TGTGCCAGCAGCTTATACGGCGGAACCGAGACCCAGTACTTC.